These 20 T cell receptor beta chains were sequenced from one sample in a study of human T cells and chemical hapten exposure (dated by TCRdb to the early 2020s). Library prep was done by RACE. The listed sequencing device is NextSeq 500. Using fastp at Q25 and MiXCR, TCRdb reprocessed the public reads and kept productive beta chains. Under each unique CDR3 protein, matching rows form one entry showing the most common genes and DNA. The sample table shows roughly 160,000 distinct CDR3 sequences, and roughly 15% are seen once. 1.5% to 2% of the sample rests with the top ten. Explained via the paper, the time point label denotes: patch test 1, 2 weeks after DPC sensitization. Interpreted using the paper, the treatment or condition label stands for: therapeutic diphenylcyclopropenone sensitization with weekly scalp DPC. This specimen consisted of whole blood, obtained in connection with sensitization to the hapten diphenylcyclopropenone (DPC). These TCRs come from a woman in her twenties or thirties with alopecia areata. Some clones in this sample may be carry-over from other donors' samples.

V usage is TRBV18 and J usage is TRBJ1-6; tentative D call: TRBD1 (6 bases). The V end was cut by 4 bases, the J end by 5 bases, with 9 bases between. The germline CDR1 and CDR2 sequences are KGHSH and LQKENI. The CDR3 has 14 residues. CDR3: CASSRDIDNSPLHF. Here the CDR3 DNA reads TGTGCCAGCTCACGGGACATTGATAATTCACCCCTCCACTTT.

The chain couples TRBV29-1 to TRBJ2-5; D is unclear. The ends were cut back, 7 bases at V and 0 bases at J, with 6 bases in the middle. The CDR3 consists of 11 residues. Germline V gene lookup returns CDR1 SQVTM and CDR2 ANQGSEA. The CDR3 loop reads CSGRYQETQYF. The CDR3 bases are TGCAGCGGACGGTACCAAGAGACCCAGTACTTC.

This clonotype has at least ten counts. V is TRBV5-1 and J is TRBJ2-1; a possible D gene is TRBD2 (6 bases). Between the trimmed V and J ends, which lost 0 bases and 4 bases, there was a span of 11 bases. Germline values: CDR1 SGHRS, CDR2 YFSETQ. This CDR3 contains 15 residues. CDR3 sequence reads: CASSLGGDSYNEQFF. DNA for the CDR3: TGCGCCAGCAGCTTGGGAGGGGACTCATACAATGAGCAGTTCTTC.

The chain carries TRBV12-5 and TRBJ2-3; 10 positions agree with TRBD2. Trimming took 7 bases from V and 5 from J; bases not matched to a gene: 12. Per germline, CDR1 LGHNT and CDR2 FRNRAP. The CDR3 is 16 residues long. The CDR3 here is CASVRTSGVLRDTQYF. CDR3 in DNA: TGTGCTAGTGTTAGAACTAGCGGGGTTCTGAGAGATACGCAGTATTTT.

This clonotype was observed a handful of times. The rearrangement joins TRBV28 to TRBJ2-1; TRBD1 matches 11 bases. This CDR3 comprises 16 residues. The V and J ends lost 6 bases and 2 bases, in that order; junction bases with no gene match: 6. From germline, CDR1 is MDHEN and CDR2 SYDVKM. The CDR3, as DNA: TGTGCCAGCAGCCCCCCGGGACAGGGGGCCTACAATGAGCAGTTCTTC. It encodes CASSPPGQGAYNEQFF.

The V and J genes are TRBV19 and TRBJ1-4; D not resolved. This CDR3 spans 16 amino acids. V shed 6 bases and J shed 2 bases, with 16 bases lying between them. The germline CDR1 and CDR2 sequences are LNHDA and SQIVND (reference sequence). CDR3 nucleotides: TGTGCCAGTAGCCAATATGACGGTTTGACTAATGAAAAACTGTTTTTT. This codes for CASSQYDGLTNEKLFF.

This clonotype was observed many times. This sequence joins TRBV5-5 and TRBJ1-6; no reliable D call. V was trimmed by 0 bases and J by 8 bases, leaving 9 bases between them. Per the germline V gene, CDR1 is SGHKS and CDR2 is YYEKEE (reference sequence). The CDR3 covers 14 residues. CDR3 in amino acids: CASSLVLTDSPLHF. In DNA, the CDR3 is TGTGCCAGCAGCTTGGTGCTTACGGATTCACCCCTCCACTTT.

This clonotype has only a few counts. CDR3 DNA: TGTGCCAGCAGTCCGGGGAGAGGGGTACCGTACGAGCAGTACTTC. This gives the protein CASSPGRGVPYEQYF. This chain joins TRBV27 and TRBJ2-7, with D perhaps given as TRBD1 or TRBD2 (5 bases each). CDR3 length: 15 residues. V lost 5 bases, J lost 4 bases, and 18 bases lay in between. The V gene's germline CDR1 is MNHEY and CDR2 SMNVEV (reference sequence).

This clonotype was counted many times. V gene TRBV6-2 or TRBV6-3 combines with J gene TRBJ1-1, with unresolved D. The CDR3 has 15 amino acids. V shed 8 bases and J shed 4 bases, with 20 bases lying between them. The germline CDR1 and CDR2 sequences are MNHEY and SVGEGT. The CDR3 DNA sequence: TGTGCCAGCGCAGATCCGAGGTCAGGCGGCACTGAAGCTTTCTTT. It encodes CASADPRSGGTEAFF.

This chain joins TRBV18 and TRBJ2-7; the D gene is possibly TRBD2 (5 bases). Trimming left V 0 bases short and J 2 bases short, with 11 bases between. Germline values: CDR1 KGHSH, CDR2 LQKENI. This CDR3 has 15 residues. The CDR3 DNA reads TGTGCCAGCTCACCACCGAGCGGACTCGCCTACGAGCAGTACTTC. Protein sequence: CASSPPSGLAYEQYF.

The V and J genes are TRBV20-1 and TRBJ2-7, with D perhaps given as TRBD1 or TRBD2 (7 bases each). V dropped 6 bases and J dropped 4 bases, with 22 bases sitting between them. Germline CDR1 is DFQATT and CDR2 is SNEGSKA (reference sequence). The CDR3 runs to 15 residues. CDR3 coding DNA: TGCAGTGCCCCAGGGGGGGCCAGGGGAGGGTACGAGCAGTACTTC. Protein product: CSAPGGARGGYEQYF.

This clonotype was detected many times. V usage is TRBV6-2 or TRBV6-3 and J usage is TRBJ1-2; tentatively, D is TRBD1 (6 bases). The length of the CDR3 is 13 residues. Between the trimmed V and J ends, which lost 6 bases and 2 bases, there was a span of 10 bases. Looked up from germline, CDR1 is MNHEY and CDR2 is SVGEGT. The CDR3 sequence is CASSYDRNYGYTF. The DNA for the CDR3 is TGTGCCAGCAGCTATGACAGGAACTATGGCTACACCTTC.

The chain links TRBV9 to TRBJ2-7; no reliable D call. CDR1 is SGDLS, CDR2 YYNGEE, per germline. V was clipped by 0 bases and J by 2 bases, with 9 bases between them. The length of the CDR3 is 14 residues. The CDR3 reads CASSVGAAPYEQYF. In nucleotides, the CDR3 is TGTGCCAGCAGCGTAGGGGCGGCGCCCTACGAGCAGTACTTC.

This clonotype was seen a few times. In DNA form, the CDR3 reads TGTGCCAGCTCACAGGGGGCCCAGCCCCAGCATTTT. This sequence encodes CASSQGAQPQHF. The V gene is TRBV6-6, the J gene TRBJ1-5; 9 positions match TRBD1. The CDR3 length is 12 residues. The germline V gene encodes CDR1 MNHNY and CDR2 SVGAGI (reference sequence). The trim removed 8 bases at V and 7 bases at J, leaving 3 bases unmatched.

The chain recombines TRBV7-9 with TRBJ2-3, with D tentatively TRBD1 (6 bases). Germline CDR1 and CDR2: SEHNR and FQNEAQ (reference sequence). The CDR3 is 13 amino acids. Trimming removed 5 bases from V and 3 bases from J, with 9 bases in between. CDR3 residues: CASSIGTTDTQYF. The CDR3 nucleotides are TGTGCCAGCAGCATAGGGACAACAGATACGCAGTATTTT.

This clonotype occurred a few times. V is TRBV2 and J is TRBJ2-2, with D uncertain. CDR1 is SNHLY and CDR2 is FYNNEI in the germline V gene. CDR3 length: 13 residues. V was cut by 6 bases and J by 6 bases, with 11 bases left in between. The CDR3 DNA is TGTGCCAGCAGGGACCATGTAGCCGGGGAGCTGTTTTTT. The encoded protein is CASRDHVAGELFF. The whole variable domain, filled in from reference TRBV2 and TRBJ2-2, reads EPEVTQTPSHQVTQMGQEVILRCVPISNHLYFYWYRQILGQKVEFLVSFYNNEISEKSEIFDDQFSVERPDGSNFTLKIRSTKLEDSAMYFCASRDHVAGELFFGEGSRLTVL.

The chain combines TRBV9 with TRBJ1-1, with D unclear. The germline V and J ends were trimmed by 3 bases and 4 bases, with 16 bases remaining between them. The CDR3 is 15 residues long. Germline V CDR1 and CDR2: SGDLS, YYNGEE. The CDR3 region has the DNA TGTGCCAGCAGCGCGAGGACCCAACTCGGCACTGAAGCTTTCTTT. Amino acids: CASSARTQLGTEAFF.

Ten or more counts support this clonotype. The chain combines TRBV27 with TRBJ1-1; D is unclear. CDR1 is MNHEY, CDR2 SMNVEV, per germline (reference sequence). Trimming pared 5 bases from V and 3 bases from J, leaving 13 bases between. The length of the CDR3 is 14 residues. CDR3 loop: CASSQADGYTEAFF. The CDR3 bases are TGTGCCAGCAGTCAGGCAGATGGCTACACTGAAGCTTTCTTT.

This clonotype came up a few times. This chain joins TRBV12-3 or TRBV12-4 and TRBJ2-7; no reliable D call. This CDR3 has 13 residues. Trimming stripped 6 bases from V and 1 base from J, with 10 bases between. In DNA form, the CDR3 reads TGTGCCAGCAGCCCGGCCAATTCCTACGAGCAGTACTTC. It translates to CASSPANSYEQYF.

The chain is built from TRBV29-1 and TRBJ2-5; D might be TRBD1 (6 bases). Germline CDR1 reads SQVTM; CDR2 reads ANQGSEA. This CDR3 contains 14 residues. The V and J ends lost 4 bases and 5 bases respectively, with 17 bases between them. DNA of the CDR3: TGCAGCGTTGTTTTCGACAGGATGCCGGAGACCCAGTACTTC. This translates into CSVVFDRMPETQYF.